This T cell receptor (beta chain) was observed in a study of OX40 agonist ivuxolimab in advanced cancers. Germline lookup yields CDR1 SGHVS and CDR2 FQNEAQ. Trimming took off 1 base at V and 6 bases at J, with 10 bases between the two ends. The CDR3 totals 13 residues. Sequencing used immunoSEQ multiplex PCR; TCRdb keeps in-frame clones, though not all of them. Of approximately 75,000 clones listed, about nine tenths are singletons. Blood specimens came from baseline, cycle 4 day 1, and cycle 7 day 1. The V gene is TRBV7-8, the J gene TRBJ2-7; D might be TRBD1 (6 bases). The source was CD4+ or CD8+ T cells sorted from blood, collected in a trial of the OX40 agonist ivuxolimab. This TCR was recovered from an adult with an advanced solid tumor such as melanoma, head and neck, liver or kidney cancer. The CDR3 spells CASSLVLGGEQYF. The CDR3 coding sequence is TGTGCCAGCAGCTTAGTCTTAGGGGGCGAGCAGTACTTC. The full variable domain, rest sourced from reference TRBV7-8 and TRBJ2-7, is GAGVSQSPRYKVAKRGQDVALRCDPISGHVSLFWYQQALGQGPEFLTYFQNEAQLDKSGLPSDRFFAERPEGSVSTLKIQRTQQEDSAVYLCASSLVLGGEQYFGPGTRLTVT.